This TCR beta chain was recorded in a study of sequential checkpoint blockade in melanoma. Whole-study context: First-line arms were nivolumab then ipilimumab, or the reverse, randomized 1:1. Each arm's sequence ended with maintenance nivolumab.

Sample treatment: randomized to nivolumab then ipilimumab (arm A) or the reverse (arm B). No patient had prior DNA-damaging chemotherapy. From thawed PBMCs, live CD3+CD8+ cells negative for CD19 and CD56 were sorted. CDR1 is SEHNR and CDR2 is FQNEAQ in the germline V gene (reference sequence). Trimming removed 4 bases at V and 6 bases at J, with 19 bases between. CDR3 length: 16 amino acids. Method: immunoSEQ multiplex PCR; TCRdb's copy keeps in-frame clones and lacks some. Of about 40,000 clones in the sample, around 86% are singletons; the top ten hold roughly 12%. The sample here was CD8+ T cells sorted from blood (inferred from file names), taken from a patient given nivolumab and ipilimumab in sequence. The sequence came from a human donor with melanoma. The chain has TRBV7-9 and TRBJ2-1; perhaps TRBD2 as D (6 bases). CDR3 nucleotides: TGTGCCAGCAGCTCCCCCCTGTCGGGGACTCGCAATGAGCAGTTCTTC. It encodes CASSSPLSGTRNEQFF.